This TCR beta chain was observed in a study of regulatory T cells in long-lasting Graves disease. V shed 5 bases and J 2 bases; nucleotides not matched to a gene: 6. This CDR3 is built from 16 residues. CDR1 and CDR2 (germline): MDHEN, SYDVKM. Arm-PCR of CDR3 regions and iRepertoire HTBI primers were used to build TCR beta libraries. TCRdb passed the multiplex PCR reads through MiXCR, listing each CDR3 protein once. The sample comprises 400,000 to 500,000 distinct CDR3 sequences, about 15% of which are singletons, and 16% rests with the top ten. Turning to this clonotype: The antigen remains undetermined.

The time point here: newly diagnosed GD, antithyroid drugs for less than 3 months. The TCR library was prepared using RNA isolated from PBMCs. The study's findings and limits: Persistent disease was characterized by preferential usage of TRBV28, TRBJ1-2 and TRBJ2-5. Those with persistent Graves' had less TCR diversity than newly diagnosed patients.

This same sample was also taken into another study, of T cells in Graves' hyperthyroidism and ophthalmopathy. From that paper: By a 13 V-J model, ophthalmopathy was set apart from stable hyperthyroidism.

V gene TRBV28 combines with J gene TRBJ2-7, with 13 bases aligning to TRBD2. The receptor's source is a woman between 25 and 40 years old with Graves disease. Here the sequenced sample was peripheral blood mononuclear cells (PBMCs), taken at new diagnosis, from a patient treated with antithyroid drugs. CDR3 in amino acids: CASSISGLAGAYEQYF. DNA for the CDR3: TGTGCCAGCAGTATCTCCGGACTAGCGGGAGCCTACGAGCAGTACTTC.